This T cell receptor beta chain stems from a study of cytomegalovirus exposure and HLA in healthy donors. Regarding this clone: Its specificity is unknown.

Broader study findings: The number of N-insertions in an Asian-associated ancestry cluster was reportedly below the 666-donor mean in a later analysis. Analysis performed later showed TCR beta chains linked to HLA being more clonally expanded than equally common others.

Germline V CDR1 and CDR2: SGHDN, FVKESK. Trimming took off 5 bases at V and 1 base at J, with 17 bases between the two ends. The CDR3 has 17 amino acids. Primers included in the PCR were 60 Vbeta and 13 Jbeta primers. Sequenced by immunoSEQ multiplex PCR; TCRdb stores in-frame clones only, minus some. The sample records 110,000 or so clones, over 65% being singletons. Sequenced material: PBMCs. The chain has TRBV14 and TRBJ2-2; D might be TRBD2 (7 bases). The receptor's source is a woman aged 18 to 35 in good health and CMV-seronegative. This chain's CDR3 is CASSDLRGGLNTGELFF. CDR3 sequence (DNA): TGTGCCAGCAGCGACCTGAGGGGGGGATTGAACACCGGGGAGCTGTTTTTT.